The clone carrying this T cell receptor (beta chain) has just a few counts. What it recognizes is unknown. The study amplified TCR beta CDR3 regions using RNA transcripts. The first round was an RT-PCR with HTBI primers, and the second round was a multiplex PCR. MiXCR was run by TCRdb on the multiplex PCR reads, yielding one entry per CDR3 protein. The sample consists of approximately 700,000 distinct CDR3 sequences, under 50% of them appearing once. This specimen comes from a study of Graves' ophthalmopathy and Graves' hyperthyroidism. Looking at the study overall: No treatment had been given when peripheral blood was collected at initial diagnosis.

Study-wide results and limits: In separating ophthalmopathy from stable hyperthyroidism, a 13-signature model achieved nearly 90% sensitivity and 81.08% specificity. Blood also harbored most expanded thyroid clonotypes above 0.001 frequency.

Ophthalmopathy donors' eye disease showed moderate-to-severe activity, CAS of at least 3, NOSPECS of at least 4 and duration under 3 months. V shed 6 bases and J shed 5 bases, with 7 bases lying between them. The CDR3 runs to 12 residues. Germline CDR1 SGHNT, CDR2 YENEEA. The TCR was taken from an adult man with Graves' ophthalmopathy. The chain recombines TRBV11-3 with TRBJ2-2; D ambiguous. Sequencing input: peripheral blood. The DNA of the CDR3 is TGTGCCAGCAGACCTCAGACCGGGGAGCTGTTTTTT. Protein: CASRPQTGELFF.